Detailed here is one TCR beta chain. Its antigen has not been determined. No base quality values were provided; no much bigger clone lies one nucleotide off. This sample was taken from a study of CD8 T cells in ankylosing spondylitis (dated by TCRdb to 2016 to 2017). At the level of the whole study: To find TCR variants linked to disease, the study profiled T cell receptor beta repertoires in ankylosing spondylitis patients and healthy donors. The full study cohort comprised 25 ankylosing spondylitis patients and 85 to 120 healthy donors. Peripheral blood was sampled, and synovial fluid was also collected from ankylosing spondylitis patients.

Overall study results and their limits: A TCR beta motif of seven or eight highly homologous amino acid variants appeared characteristic of blood from ankylosing spondylitis patients. According to the report, matched synovial fluid samples from ankylosing spondylitis patients were significantly enriched for the disease-linked clones. Some of the motif variants had been reported before in the synovial fluid and blood of reactive arthritis patients, a finding that suggests common disease-initiation mechanisms. The disease-linked clones showed a CD8+ phenotype and occurred at relatively low frequencies in peripheral blood.

The instrument given in TCRdb is Illumina HiSeq 2500. Quantitative 5'-RACE with molecular barcodes was the method used to prepare the TCR beta libraries. The published analysis was carried out like this. To identify disease-linked TCR variants, a new computational method was used, one built on a probabilistic model of VDJ rearrangement. The public reads were quality trimmed at Q25 with fastp and then assembled into clones with MiXCR by TCRdb, keeping productive beta chains. CDR3 protein duplicates are merged, each entry listing the most common genes and DNA. The V and J calls follow TCRdb's processing rather than the paper's. Here the sample has hundreds of thousands of distinct CDR3 sequences; 12% occur a single time. The top ten clones comprise under 0.6% of the sample. The receptor's source is a male donor with ankylosing spondylitis. Sequencing was carried out using blood, either unsorted or a sorted T cell fraction (not recorded which).

The CDR3 protein sequence reads: CASSLRGFLGSYTF. In nucleotides, the sequence is TGCGCCAGCAGCCTTAGGGGTTTTCTTGGAAGCTACACCTTC. In this chain, TRBV4-3 is recombined with TRBJ1-2, and TRBD1 may be the D gene, going by 5 matching bases. Cut back by 4 bases and 9 bases, the V and J ends lie 18 bases apart. The germline V gene specifies LGHNA as CDR1 and YSLEER as CDR2. The CDR3 starts with the cysteine, ends with the phenylalanine, and has 14 residues. CDR3 DNA only is kept here, 42 bases in frame from base 1.